This is a list of T cell receptor beta chains from one sample in a study of blood T cell repertoires in COVID-19. The protocol was immunoSEQ multiplex PCR, while the TCRdb copy is restricted to in-frame clones and leaves out a portion. Among some 120,000 clones listed, around 89% were seen once. The specimen was peripheral blood. The receptors shown here come from a human donor with acute or convalescent COVID-19. The donor label of this sample is uncertain. The CDR3 runs from the conserved cysteine through the conserved F or W. D genes are given only for firm matches. Some rows mark clone size as missing; the rest say once, few, many or name a class of expanded clone.

abundance: .; v_gene: TRBV7-8; d_gene: .; j_gene: TRBJ2-1; CDR3aa: CASSLAGDSYNEQFF; CDR3nt: TGTGCCAGCAGCTTAGCCGGGGATTCCTACAATGAGCAGTTCTTC
abundance: .; v_gene: TRBV11-3; d_gene: TRBD1; j_gene: TRBJ2-2; CDR3aa: CASSRQGDTGELFF; CDR3nt: TGTGCCAGCAGCCGCCAGGGGGACACCGGGGAGCTGTTTTTT
abundance: .; v_gene: TRBV4-1; d_gene: TRBD1; j_gene: TRBJ1-6; CDR3aa: CASSHPQGRNSPLHF; CDR3nt: TGCGCCAGCAGCCACCCACAGGGGAGAAATTCACCCCTCCACTTT
abundance: .; v_gene: TRBV19; d_gene: .; j_gene: TRBJ1-1; CDR3aa: CASSPRGPTRAFF; CDR3nt: TGTGCCAGTAGTCCCCGGGGTCCTACAAGGGCTTTCTTT
abundance: .; v_gene: TRBV7-3; d_gene: .; j_gene: TRBJ1-1; CDR3aa: CASSRGGREAFF; CDR3nt: TGTGCCAGTAGTAGGGGGGGCAGAGAAGCTTTCTTT
abundance: .; v_gene: TRBV7-9; d_gene: .; j_gene: TRBJ1-2; CDR3aa: CASSSLRSRTDAYGYTF; CDR3nt: TGTGCCAGCAGCTCCCTTCGGAGCAGGACAGACGCCTATGGCTACACCTTC
abundance: .; v_gene: TRBV5-5; d_gene: .; j_gene: TRBJ1-6; CDR3aa: CASRVGQGINSPLHF; CDR3nt: TGTGCCAGCAGAGTCGGGCAGGGAATTAATTCACCCCTCCACTTT
abundance: .; v_gene: TRBV15; d_gene: .; j_gene: TRBJ1-1; CDR3aa: CATSRIGLIGHTEAFF; CDR3nt: TGTGCCACCAGCAGAATAGGACTGATTGGGCACACTGAAGCTTTCTTT
abundance: .; v_gene: TRBV4-1; d_gene: TRBD1; j_gene: TRBJ1-2; CDR3aa: CATARWTGEGYTF; CDR3nt: TGCGCCACCGCGCGATGGACAGGGGAAGGCTACACCTTC
abundance: .; v_gene: TRBV7-2; d_gene: .; j_gene: TRBJ1-3; CDR3aa: CASSLGGSFSGNTIYF; CDR3nt: TGTGCCAGCAGCTTAGGGGGCAGCTTCTCTGGAAACACCATATATTTT
abundance: .; v_gene: TRBV28; d_gene: .; j_gene: TRBJ2-7; CDR3aa: CASSLYYEQYF; CDR3nt: TGTGCCAGCAGTTTGTACTACGAGCAGTACTTC
abundance: .; v_gene: TRBV7-9; d_gene: TRBD1; j_gene: TRBJ1-1; CDR3aa: CASTLTGLRDRSMNTEAFF; CDR3nt: TGTGCCAGCACCCTGACTGGTTTACGGGACAGATCCATGAACACTGAAGCTTTCTTT
abundance: .; v_gene: TRBV7-9; d_gene: .; j_gene: TRBJ2-5; CDR3aa: CASSFLGPSQETQYF; CDR3nt: TGTGCCAGCAGCTTCCTAGGCCCTTCTCAAGAGACCCAGTACTTC
abundance: .; v_gene: TRBV6-5; d_gene: TRBD2; j_gene: TRBJ2-1; CDR3aa: CASEIGGSRNNEQFF; CDR3nt: TGTGCCAGCGAAATCGGCGGGAGTCGCAACAATGAGCAGTTCTTC
abundance: .; v_gene: TRBV9; d_gene: .; j_gene: TRBJ2-3; CDR3aa: CASSVGRGTPVYTQYF; CDR3nt: TGTGCCAGCAGCGTAGGTCGCGGGACCCCAGTATATACGCAGTATTTT
abundance: .; v_gene: TRBV28; d_gene: .; j_gene: TRBJ2-7; CDR3aa: CASSFNILGADSYEQYF; CDR3nt: TGTGCCAGCAGTTTTAATATTCTAGGGGCGGACTCCTACGAGCAGTACTTC
abundance: few; v_gene: TRBV4-1; d_gene: TRBD2; j_gene: TRBJ2-1; CDR3aa: CASSQVAGGPYNEQFF; CDR3nt: TGCGCCAGCAGCCAGGTAGCGGGTGGCCCTTACAATGAGCAGTTCTTC
abundance: .; v_gene: TRBV6-5; d_gene: .; j_gene: TRBJ1-1; CDR3aa: CASRYLMNTEAFF; CDR3nt: TGTGCCAGCCGCTACCTCATGAACACTGAAGCTTTCTTT
abundance: .; v_gene: TRBV4-2; d_gene: .; j_gene: TRBJ1-3; CDR3aa: CASSLTQDSNSGNTIYF; CDR3nt: TGTGCCAGCAGCCTTACACAGGACAGCAACTCTGGAAACACCATATATTTT
abundance: once; v_gene: TRBV9; d_gene: .; j_gene: TRBJ1-2; CDR3aa: CASSLTQGSNYGYTF; CDR3nt: TGTGCCAGCAGCCTAACACAGGGTTCGAACTATGGCTACACCTTC
abundance: .; v_gene: TRBV7-9; d_gene: TRBD2; j_gene: TRBJ2-5; CDR3aa: CASSLAGVDETQYF; CDR3nt: TGTGCCAGCAGCCTCGCGGGAGTTGATGAGACCCAGTACTTC
abundance: once; v_gene: TRBV29-1; d_gene: .; j_gene: TRBJ1-3; CDR3aa: CSVDELSTGNTIYF; CDR3nt: TGCAGCGTTGATGAGCTCTCAACTGGAAACACCATATATTTT
abundance: .; v_gene: TRBV27; d_gene: TRBD2; j_gene: TRBJ2-1; CDR3aa: CASSYQLADNEQFF; CDR3nt: TGTGCCAGCAGTTACCAACTAGCGGACAATGAGCAGTTCTTC
abundance: .; v_gene: TRBV12-3/TRBV12-4; d_gene: .; j_gene: TRBJ2-5; CDR3aa: CASSFRGGETQYF; CDR3nt: TGTGCCAGCAGTTTCCGGGGAGGTGAGACCCAGTACTTC
abundance: .; v_gene: TRBV7-9; d_gene: TRBD1; j_gene: TRBJ2-3; CDR3aa: CASGQGIDTQYF; CDR3nt: TGTGCCTCGGGACAGGGGATAGATACGCAGTATTTT
abundance: once; v_gene: TRBV28; d_gene: .; j_gene: TRBJ1-1; CDR3aa: CASRIRGRAFF; CDR3nt: TGTGCCAGCAGAATCAGGGGTCGGGCTTTCTTT
abundance: .; v_gene: TRBV11-2; d_gene: .; j_gene: TRBJ2-3; CDR3aa: CASSLDPRGTTDTQYF; CDR3nt: TGTGCCAGCAGCTTAGATCCCCGGGGGACCACAGATACGCAGTATTTT
abundance: .; v_gene: TRBV7-9; d_gene: .; j_gene: TRBJ1-2; CDR3aa: CASRSTGRLNYGYTF; CDR3nt: TGTGCCAGCAGGAGCACAGGGCGCCTTAACTATGGCTACACCTTC
abundance: .; v_gene: TRBV3-1/TRBV3-2; d_gene: .; j_gene: TRBJ1-3; CDR3aa: CASSQARGENTIYF; CDR3nt: TGTGCCAGCAGCCAAGCCAGGGGCGAAAACACCATATATTTT
abundance: .; v_gene: TRBV3-1/TRBV3-2; d_gene: TRBD1; j_gene: TRBJ1-2; CDR3aa: CASSQDGQGANYGYTF; CDR3nt: TGTGCCAGCAGCCAAGATGGACAGGGGGCTAACTATGGCTACACCTTC
abundance: .; v_gene: TRBV18; d_gene: .; j_gene: TRBJ1-4; CDR3aa: CASKPSGVHEKLFF; CDR3nt: TGTGCCAGCAAACCTTCAGGGGTTCATGAAAAACTGTTTTTT
abundance: .; v_gene: TRBV19; d_gene: .; j_gene: TRBJ1-1; CDR3aa: CASRQQDTEAFF; CDR3nt: TGTGCCAGTAGACAACAAGACACTGAAGCTTTCTTT
abundance: .; v_gene: TRBV27; d_gene: TRBD2; j_gene: TRBJ2-1; CDR3aa: CASRQGTSPYNEQFF; CDR3nt: TGTGCCAGCAGACAAGGGACTAGCCCCTACAATGAGCAGTTCTTC
abundance: .; v_gene: TRBV5-6; d_gene: TRBD1; j_gene: TRBJ2-1; CDR3aa: CASSYRGAYNEQFF; CDR3nt: TGTGCCAGCAGCTACAGGGGGGCCTACAATGAGCAGTTCTTC
abundance: .; v_gene: TRBV28; d_gene: TRBD1; j_gene: TRBJ2-5; CDR3aa: CASSLWDRGWETQYF; CDR3nt: TGTGCCAGCAGTTTATGGGACAGGGGGTGGGAGACCCAGTACTTC
abundance: .; v_gene: TRBV4-1; d_gene: .; j_gene: TRBJ1-3; CDR3aa: CASSSPGSSGNTIYF; CDR3nt: TGCGCCAGCAGCTCGCCGGGGAGCTCTGGAAACACCATATATTTT
abundance: large; v_gene: TRBV28; d_gene: TRBD1; j_gene: TRBJ1-6; CDR3aa: CASSAHRGSSSPLHF; CDR3nt: TGTGCCAGCAGTGCCCACAGGGGGTCGAGTTCACCCCTCCACTTT
abundance: .; v_gene: TRBV18; d_gene: .; j_gene: TRBJ2-5; CDR3aa: CASSPPGPGASRTQYF; CDR3nt: TGTGCCAGCTCACCTCCGGGCCCAGGGGCCTCGCGGACCCAGTACTTC
abundance: .; v_gene: TRBV2; d_gene: .; j_gene: TRBJ1-6; CDR3aa: CASTLAGSPLHF; CDR3nt: TGTGCCAGCACTCTCGCGGGTTCACCCCTCCACTTT
abundance: .; v_gene: TRBV6-5; d_gene: TRBD1; j_gene: TRBJ1-2; CDR3aa: CASRLLSTGDGYTF; CDR3nt: TGTGCCAGCCGCCTTCTATCCACAGGGGACGGCTACACCTTC
abundance: .; v_gene: TRBV7-9; d_gene: .; j_gene: TRBJ1-2; CDR3aa: CASSAATDPRGGYTF; CDR3nt: TGTGCCAGCAGCGCCGCGACAGACCCACGAGGTGGCTACACCTTC
abundance: .; v_gene: TRBV7-8; d_gene: TRBD1; j_gene: TRBJ2-5; CDR3aa: CASSSATGVETQYF; CDR3nt: TGTGCCAGCAGCAGCGCCACAGGGGTTGAGACCCAGTACTTC
abundance: .; v_gene: TRBV4-3; d_gene: .; j_gene: TRBJ1-4; CDR3aa: CASSQETGLVEKLFF; CDR3nt: TGCGCCAGCAGCCAAGAAACAGGGCTTGTTGAAAAACTGTTTTTT
abundance: .; v_gene: TRBV5-6; d_gene: TRBD1; j_gene: TRBJ1-6; CDR3aa: CASNIQGGAVFSPLHF; CDR3nt: TGTGCCAGCAACATACAGGGGGGCGCGGTCTTTTCACCCCTCCACTTT
abundance: .; v_gene: TRBV5-1; d_gene: TRBD2; j_gene: TRBJ2-7; CDR3aa: CASSPARAGGGRYEQYF; CDR3nt: TGCGCCAGCAGCCCAGCCCGCGCGGGGGGGGGCCGCTACGAGCAGTACTTC
abundance: .; v_gene: TRBV5-1; d_gene: TRBD2; j_gene: TRBJ2-7; CDR3aa: CASSSYTSGKYEQYF; CDR3nt: TGCGCCAGCAGCTCCTATACTAGCGGGAAATACGAGCAGTACTTC
abundance: .; v_gene: TRBV7-3; d_gene: .; j_gene: TRBJ2-5; CDR3aa: CASSLFSGTGETQYF; CDR3nt: TGTGCCAGCAGCTTATTTTCGGGTACAGGGGAGACCCAGTACTTC
abundance: .; v_gene: TRBV19; d_gene: .; j_gene: TRBJ2-5; CDR3aa: CASSSRGSGQETQYF; CDR3nt: TGTGCCAGTAGTAGCCGGGGAAGCGGACAAGAGACCCAGTACTTC
abundance: .; v_gene: TRBV30; d_gene: .; j_gene: TRBJ2-1; CDR3aa: CAWSSDKEQFF; CDR3nt: TGTGCCTGGAGTTCCGACAAGGAGCAGTTCTTC
abundance: .; v_gene: TRBV12-3/TRBV12-4; d_gene: .; j_gene: TRBJ1-4; CDR3aa: CASSLGQGEKLFF; CDR3nt: TGTGCCAGCAGTTTAGGTCAGGGCGAAAAACTGTTTTTT
abundance: .; v_gene: TRBV10-3; d_gene: .; j_gene: TRBJ1-2; CDR3aa: CAIIEAPANYGYTF; CDR3nt: TGTGCCATCATCGAGGCACCGGCTAACTATGGCTACACCTTC